This T cell receptor (beta chain) is from a study of T cells in women clearing cervical HPV infection. Whole-study context: Controls gave blood once infection was undetectable; cases at lesion identification. Findings and caveats of the study: Repertoire richness, not evenness, was significantly elevated in CIN3+ cases versus controls. Cases carried less TRBV6-7 than controls: approximately 0.1% versus 0.16%.

Concerning this clone: As yet, its antigen is unknown. With the read ending 3 residues before the CDR3 end, the germline J gene is used to fill in that end.

CDR1 and CDR2 (germline): LNHDA, SQIVND (reference sequence). The CDR3 has 13 residues. Cervical HPV DNA detected by MY09/MY11 PCR, typed by dot-blot. Clones were sequenced by immunoSEQ multiplex PCR, and TCRdb holds only the in-frame ones, with some missing. This sample's table has fewer than 25,000 clones. The sequenced sample consisted of blood buffy coat. This chain links TRBV19 with TRBJ1-2; a weak D match, TRBD1 (5 bases). The receptor was isolated from a woman aged 18 to 75 with a cervical HPV16 infection that either progressed to CIN3+ or cleared (not recorded which). The CDR3 spells CASSPGLTYDYTF. Partial CDR3 DNA: TGTGCCAGTAGTCCGGGACTAACCTACGAC.